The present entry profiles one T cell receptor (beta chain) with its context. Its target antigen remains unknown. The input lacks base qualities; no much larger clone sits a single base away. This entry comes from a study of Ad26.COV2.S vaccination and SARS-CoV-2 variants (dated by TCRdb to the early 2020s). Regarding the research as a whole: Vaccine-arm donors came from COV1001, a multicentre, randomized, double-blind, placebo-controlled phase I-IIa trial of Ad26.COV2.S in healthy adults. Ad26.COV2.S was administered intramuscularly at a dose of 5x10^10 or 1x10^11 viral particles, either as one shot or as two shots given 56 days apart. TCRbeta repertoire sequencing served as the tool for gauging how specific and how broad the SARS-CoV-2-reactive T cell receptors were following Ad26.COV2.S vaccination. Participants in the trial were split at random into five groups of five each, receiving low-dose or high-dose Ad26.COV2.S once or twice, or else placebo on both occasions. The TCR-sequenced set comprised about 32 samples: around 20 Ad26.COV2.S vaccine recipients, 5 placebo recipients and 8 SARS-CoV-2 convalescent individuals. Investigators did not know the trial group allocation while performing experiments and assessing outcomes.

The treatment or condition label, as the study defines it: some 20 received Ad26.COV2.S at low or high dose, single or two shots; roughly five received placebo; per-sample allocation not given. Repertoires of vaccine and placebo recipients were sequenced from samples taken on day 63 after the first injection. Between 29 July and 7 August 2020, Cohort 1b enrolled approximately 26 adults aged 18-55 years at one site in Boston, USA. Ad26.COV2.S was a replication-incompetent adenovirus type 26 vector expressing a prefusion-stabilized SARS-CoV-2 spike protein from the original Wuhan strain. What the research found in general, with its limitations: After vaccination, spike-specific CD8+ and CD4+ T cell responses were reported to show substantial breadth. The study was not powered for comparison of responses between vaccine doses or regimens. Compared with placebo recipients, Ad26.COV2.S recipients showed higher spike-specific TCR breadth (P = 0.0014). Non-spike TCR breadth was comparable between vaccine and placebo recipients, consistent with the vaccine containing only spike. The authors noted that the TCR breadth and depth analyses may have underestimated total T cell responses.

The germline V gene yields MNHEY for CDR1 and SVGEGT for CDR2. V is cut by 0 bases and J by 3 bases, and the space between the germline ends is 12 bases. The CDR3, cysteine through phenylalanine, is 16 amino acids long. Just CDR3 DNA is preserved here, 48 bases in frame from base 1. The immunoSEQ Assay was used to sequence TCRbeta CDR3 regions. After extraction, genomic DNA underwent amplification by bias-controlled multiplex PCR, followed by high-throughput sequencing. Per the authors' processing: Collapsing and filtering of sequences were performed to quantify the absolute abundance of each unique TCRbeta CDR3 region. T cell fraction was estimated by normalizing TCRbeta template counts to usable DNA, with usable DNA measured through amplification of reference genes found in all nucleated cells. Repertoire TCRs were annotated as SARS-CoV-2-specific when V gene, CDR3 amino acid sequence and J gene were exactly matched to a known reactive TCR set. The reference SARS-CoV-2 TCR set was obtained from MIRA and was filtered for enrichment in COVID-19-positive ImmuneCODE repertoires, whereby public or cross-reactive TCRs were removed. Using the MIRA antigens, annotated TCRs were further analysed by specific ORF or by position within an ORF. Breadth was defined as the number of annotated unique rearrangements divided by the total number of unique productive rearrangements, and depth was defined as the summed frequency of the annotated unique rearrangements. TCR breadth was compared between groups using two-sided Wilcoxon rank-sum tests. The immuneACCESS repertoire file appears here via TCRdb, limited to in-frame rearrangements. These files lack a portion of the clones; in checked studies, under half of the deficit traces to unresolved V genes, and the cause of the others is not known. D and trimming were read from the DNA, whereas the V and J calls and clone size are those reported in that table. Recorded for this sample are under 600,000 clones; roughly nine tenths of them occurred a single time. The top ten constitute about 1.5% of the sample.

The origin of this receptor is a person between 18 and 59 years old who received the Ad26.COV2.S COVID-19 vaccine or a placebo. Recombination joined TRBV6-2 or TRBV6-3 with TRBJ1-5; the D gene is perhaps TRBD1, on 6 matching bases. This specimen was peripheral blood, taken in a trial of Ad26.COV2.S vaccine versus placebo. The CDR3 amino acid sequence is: CASSYSRTENNQPQHF. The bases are TGTGCCAGCAGTTACTCCCGGACAGAGAACAATCAGCCCCAGCATTTT.